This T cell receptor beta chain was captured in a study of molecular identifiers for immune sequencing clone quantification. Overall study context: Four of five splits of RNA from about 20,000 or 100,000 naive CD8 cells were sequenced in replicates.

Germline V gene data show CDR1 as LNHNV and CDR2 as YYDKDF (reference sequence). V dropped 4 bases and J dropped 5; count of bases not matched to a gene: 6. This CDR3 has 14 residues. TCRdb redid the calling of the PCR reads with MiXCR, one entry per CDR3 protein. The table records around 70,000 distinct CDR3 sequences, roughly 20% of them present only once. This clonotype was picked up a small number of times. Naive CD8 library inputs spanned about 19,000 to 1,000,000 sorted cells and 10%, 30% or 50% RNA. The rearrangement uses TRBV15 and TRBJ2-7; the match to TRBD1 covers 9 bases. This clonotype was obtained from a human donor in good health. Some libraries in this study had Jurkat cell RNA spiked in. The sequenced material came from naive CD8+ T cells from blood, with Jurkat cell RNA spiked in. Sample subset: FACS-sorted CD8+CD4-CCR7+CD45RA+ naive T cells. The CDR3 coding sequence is TGTGCCACCAGCATAGGGACAGGGCTCGACGAGCAGTACTTC. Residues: CATSIGTGLDEQYF.